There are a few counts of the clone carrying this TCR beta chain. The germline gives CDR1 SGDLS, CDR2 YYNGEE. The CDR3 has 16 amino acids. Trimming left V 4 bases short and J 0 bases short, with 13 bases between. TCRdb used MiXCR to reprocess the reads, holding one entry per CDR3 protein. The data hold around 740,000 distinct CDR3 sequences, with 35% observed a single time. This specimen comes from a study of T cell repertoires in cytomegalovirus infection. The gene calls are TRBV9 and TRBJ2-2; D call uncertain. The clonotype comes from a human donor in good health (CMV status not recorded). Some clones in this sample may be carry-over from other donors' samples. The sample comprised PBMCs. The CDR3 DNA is TGTGCCAGCAGCCCCCAAACTACCGCGAACACCGGGGAGCTGTTTTTT. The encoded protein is CASSPQTTANTGELFF.